The source of this T cell receptor (beta chain) is a study of cytomegalovirus exposure and HLA in healthy donors. The primer mix had 60 Vbeta and 13 Jbeta primers. The protocol was immunoSEQ multiplex PCR, while the TCRdb copy is restricted to in-frame clones and leaves out a portion. The data show around 140,000 clones, about four fifths seen once. This CDR3 has 13 residues. Per the germline V gene, CDR1 is MGHRA and CDR2 is YSYEKL. Trimming left V 3 bases short and J 3 bases short, with 9 bases between. This clone was counted once. The TCR was taken from a male donor in good health and CMV-seronegative. The chain recombines TRBV4-1 with TRBJ2-7; a weak D match, TRBD2 (5 bases). The sequencing input was PBMCs. The CDR3 protein is CASSQGVGYEQYF. For the CDR3, the DNA is TGCGCCAGCAGCCAGGGAGTGGGCTACGAGCAGTACTTC.